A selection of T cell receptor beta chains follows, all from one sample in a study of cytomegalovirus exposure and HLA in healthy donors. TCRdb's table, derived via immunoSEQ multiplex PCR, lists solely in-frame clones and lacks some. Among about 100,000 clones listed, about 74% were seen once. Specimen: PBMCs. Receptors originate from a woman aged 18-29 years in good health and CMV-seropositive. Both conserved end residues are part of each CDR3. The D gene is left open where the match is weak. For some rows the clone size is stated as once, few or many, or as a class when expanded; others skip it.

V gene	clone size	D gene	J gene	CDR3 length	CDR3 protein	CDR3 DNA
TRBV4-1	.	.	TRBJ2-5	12	CASSQPRETQYF	TGCGCCAGCAGCCAGCCTAGAGAGACCCAGTACTTC
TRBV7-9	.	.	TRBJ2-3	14	CASSLGHSTDTQYF	TGTGCCAGCAGCTTAGGTCATAGCACAGATACGCAGTATTTT
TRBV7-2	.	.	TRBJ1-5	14	CASSLGQGLQPQNF	TGTGCCAGCAGCTTAGGTCAGGGGCTTCAGCCCCAGAATTTT
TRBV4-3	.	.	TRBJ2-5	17	CASSQGLGGAQEETQYF	TGCGCCAGCAGCCAGGGCCTCGGTGGGGCCCAGGAAGAGACCCAGTACTTC
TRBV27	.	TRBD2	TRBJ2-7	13	CASSFGTSYEQYF	TGTGCCAGCAGTTTCGGGACTAGTTACGAGCAGTACTTC
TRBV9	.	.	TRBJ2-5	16	CASSVSSWESQETQYF	TGTGCCAGCAGCGTTAGCAGTTGGGAGTCCCAAGAGACCCAGTACTTC
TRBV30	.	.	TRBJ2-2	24	CAWSSSGDPHKREIGTRNTGELFF	.
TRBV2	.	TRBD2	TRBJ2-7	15	CASSGEGREPGEQYF	TGTGCCAGCAGTGGGGAAGGGCGGGAGCCGGGGGAGCAGTACTTC
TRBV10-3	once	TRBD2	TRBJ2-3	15	CAISESAGGTDTQYF	TGTGCCATCAGTGAGTCGGCGGGAGGTACAGATACGCAGTATTTT
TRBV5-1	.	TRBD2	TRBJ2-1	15	CASILIAGSNNEQFF	TGCGCCAGCATCCTTATAGCGGGAAGCAACAATGAGCAGTTCTTC
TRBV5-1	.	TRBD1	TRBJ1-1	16	CASSVQGARMNTEAFF	TGCGCCAGCAGCGTACAGGGGGCGAGGATGAACACTGAAGCTTTCTTT
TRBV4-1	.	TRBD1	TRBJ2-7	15	CASSLTGTGPYEQYF	TGCGCCAGCAGCTTAACCGGGACAGGGCCCTACGAGCAGTACTTC
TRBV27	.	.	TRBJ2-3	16	CASSLLGSPEGDTQYF	TGTGCCAGCAGTTTATTGGGCTCCCCGGAGGGAGATACGCAGTATTTT
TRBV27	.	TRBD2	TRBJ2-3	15	CASTEGLAGTDTQYF	TGTGCCAGCACCGAGGGACTAGCTGGCACAGATACGCAGTATTTT
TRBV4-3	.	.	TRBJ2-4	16	CASSQEDELAKNIQYF	TGCGCCAGCAGCCAAGAAGATGAGTTAGCCAAAAACATTCAGTACTTC
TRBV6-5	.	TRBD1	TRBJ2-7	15	CASSSWDRVVDEQYF	TGTGCCAGCAGTTCTTGGGACAGGGTCGTTGACGAGCAGTACTTC
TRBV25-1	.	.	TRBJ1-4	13	CASSQRLNEKLFF	TGTGCCAGCAGTCAGAGGCTTAATGAAAAACTGTTTTTT
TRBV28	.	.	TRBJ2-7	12	CASSLATYEQYF	TGTGCCAGCAGTTTAGCTACCTACGAGCAGTACTTC
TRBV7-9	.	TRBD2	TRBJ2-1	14	CASSERTSGVFRFF	TGTGCCAGCAGCGAAAGGACTAGCGGGGTTTTTCGGTTCTTC
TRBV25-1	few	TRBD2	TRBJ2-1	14	CASSPGLAGYEQFF	TGTGCCAGCAGTCCGGGACTAGCGGGCTATGAGCAGTTCTTC
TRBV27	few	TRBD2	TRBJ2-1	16	CASRYGLAGVSGEQFF	TGTGCCAGCAGATACGGACTAGCGGGAGTTTCGGGTGAGCAGTTCTTC
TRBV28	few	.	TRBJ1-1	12	CASNSGNTEAFF	TGTGCCAGCAACTCAGGGAACACTGAAGCTTTCTTT
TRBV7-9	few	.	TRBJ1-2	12	CASSSPRDGYTF	TGTGCCAGCAGCTCCCCCCGGGATGGCTACACCTTC
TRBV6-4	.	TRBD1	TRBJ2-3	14	CASSEGQGPDTQYF	TGTGCCAGCAGTGAGGGACAGGGCCCAGATACGCAGTATTTT
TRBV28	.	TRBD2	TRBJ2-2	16	CASSLTSGGGTGELFF	TGTGCCAGCAGCCTTACCTCGGGAGGTGGTACCGGGGAGCTGTTTTTT
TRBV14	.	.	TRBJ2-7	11	CASSQVYEQYF	TGTGCCAGCAGCCAAGTATACGAGCAGTACTTC
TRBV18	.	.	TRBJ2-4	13	CANSLAAKNIQYF	TGTGCCAACTCTTTAGCAGCCAAAAACATTCAGTACTTC
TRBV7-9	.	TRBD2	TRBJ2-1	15	CASRGEGPSYNEQFF	TGTGCCAGCAGGGGGGAGGGCCCCTCCTACAATGAGCAGTTCTTC
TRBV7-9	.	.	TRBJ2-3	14	CASSLGTDADTQYF	TGTGCCAGCAGCTTAGGGACAGACGCAGATACGCAGTATTTT
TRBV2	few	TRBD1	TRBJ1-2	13	CASSEDRVNGYTF	TGTGCCAGCAGTGAGGACAGGGTAAATGGCTACACCTTC
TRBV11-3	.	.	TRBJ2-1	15	CASSAVVGSGGEQFF	TGTGCCAGCAGCGCCGTAGTAGGATCTGGAGGTGAGCAGTTCTTC
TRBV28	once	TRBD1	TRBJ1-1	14	CASSFKQGHTEAFF	TGTGCCAGCAGTTTCAAACAGGGGCACACTGAAGCTTTCTTT
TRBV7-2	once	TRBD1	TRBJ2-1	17	CASSLVETGGPYNEQFF	TGTGCCAGCAGCTTAGTGGAGACAGGGGGACCCTACAATGAGCAGTTCTTC
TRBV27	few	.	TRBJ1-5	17	CASSLVAGNSPNQPQHF	TGTGCCAGCAGTTTAGTGGCGGGGAATTCGCCTAATCAGCCCCAGCATTTT
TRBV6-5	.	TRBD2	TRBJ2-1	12	CASRTTSDEQFF	TGTGCCAGCAGAACAACTAGCGATGAGCAGTTCTTC
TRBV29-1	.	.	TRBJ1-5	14	CSARFQGSNQPQHF	TGCAGCGCCCGATTCCAGGGTAGCAATCAGCCCCAGCATTTT
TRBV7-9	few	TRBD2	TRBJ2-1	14	CASSVGLAGDEQFF	TGTGCCAGCAGCGTGGGACTAGCGGGAGACGAGCAGTTCTTC
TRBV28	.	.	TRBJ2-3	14	CASNSIQGTDTQYF	TGTGCCAGCAACTCCATCCAGGGGACAGATACGCAGTATTTT
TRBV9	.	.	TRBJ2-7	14	CASSADTGYYEQYF	TGTGCCAGCAGCGCAGATACGGGATACTACGAGCAGTACTTC
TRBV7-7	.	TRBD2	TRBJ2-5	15	CASSPGLAGGETQYF	TGTGCCAGCAGCCCGGGACTAGCGGGAGGTGAGACCCAGTACTTC
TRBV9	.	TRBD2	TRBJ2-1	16	CASSFSLAGGPDEQFF	TGTGCCAGCAGCTTCTCCTTAGCGGGAGGGCCCGATGAGCAGTTCTTC
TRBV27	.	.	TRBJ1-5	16	CASSFAAGVSNQPQHF	TGTGCCAGCAGTTTTGCGGCAGGGGTGAGCAATCAGCCCCAGCATTTT
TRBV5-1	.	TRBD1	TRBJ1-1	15	CASSDTGGKNTEAFF	TGCGCCAGCAGCGACACAGGGGGGAAGAACACTGAAGCTTTCTTT
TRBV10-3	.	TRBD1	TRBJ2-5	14	CAISADRVEETQYF	TGTGCCATCAGTGCCGACAGGGTTGAAGAGACCCAGTACTTC
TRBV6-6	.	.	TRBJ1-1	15	CASSSPTGMNTEAFF	TGTGCCAGCAGTTCCCCCACAGGGATGAACACTGAAGCTTTCTTT
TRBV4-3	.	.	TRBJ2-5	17	CASSQEGRGLYQETQYF	TGCGCCAGCAGCCAAGAAGGGAGAGGCCTGTACCAAGAGACCCAGTACTTC
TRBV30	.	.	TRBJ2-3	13	CAWSLREGDTQYF	TGTGCCTGGAGTCTGAGGGAAGGAGATACGCAGTATTTT
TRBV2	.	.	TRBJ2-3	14	CASSDEPGEDTQYF	TGTGCCAGCAGTGACGAACCGGGGGAAGATACGCAGTATTTT
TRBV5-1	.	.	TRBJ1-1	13	CASSLPQGTEAFF	TGCGCCAGCAGCTTGCCTCAGGGAACTGAAGCTTTCTTT
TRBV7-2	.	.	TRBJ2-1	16	CASTPEGGGGYNEQFF	TGTGCCAGCACCCCCGAGGGGGGCGGGGGCTACAATGAGCAGTTCTTC
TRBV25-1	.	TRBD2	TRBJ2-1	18	CASSEYKGLAGGYNEQFF	TGTGCCAGCAGTGAATATAAGGGACTAGCGGGAGGGTACAATGAGCAGTTCTTC
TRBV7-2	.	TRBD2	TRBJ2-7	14	CASSPSGIAYEQYF	TGTGCCAGCAGCCCCAGCGGGATCGCCTACGAGCAGTACTTC
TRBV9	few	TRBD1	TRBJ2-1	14	CASSVEGQGNEQFF	TGTGCCAGCAGCGTAGAAGGACAGGGGAATGAGCAGTTCTTC
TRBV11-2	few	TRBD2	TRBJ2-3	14	CASSFGAGGDTQYF	TGTGCCAGCAGCTTCGGGGCGGGAGGCGATACGCAGTATTTT